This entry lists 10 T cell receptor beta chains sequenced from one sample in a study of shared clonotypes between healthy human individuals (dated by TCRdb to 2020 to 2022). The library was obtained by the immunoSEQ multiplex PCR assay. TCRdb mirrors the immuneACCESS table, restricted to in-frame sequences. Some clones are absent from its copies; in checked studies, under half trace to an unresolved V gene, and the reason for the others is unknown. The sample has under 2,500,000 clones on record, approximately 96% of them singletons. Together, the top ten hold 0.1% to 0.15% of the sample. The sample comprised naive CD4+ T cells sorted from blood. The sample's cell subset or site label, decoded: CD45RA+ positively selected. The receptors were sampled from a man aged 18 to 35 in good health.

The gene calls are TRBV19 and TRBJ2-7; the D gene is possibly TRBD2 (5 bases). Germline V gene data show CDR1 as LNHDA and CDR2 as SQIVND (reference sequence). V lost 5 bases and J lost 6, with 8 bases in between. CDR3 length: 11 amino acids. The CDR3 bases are TGTGCCAGTAGTTCCGGGGTCGAGCAGTACTTC. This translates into CASSSGVEQYF.

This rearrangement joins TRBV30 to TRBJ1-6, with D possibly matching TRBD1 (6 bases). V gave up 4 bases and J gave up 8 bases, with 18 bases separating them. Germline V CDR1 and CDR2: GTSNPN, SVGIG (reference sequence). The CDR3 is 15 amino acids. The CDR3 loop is CAWMGGALRDSPLHF. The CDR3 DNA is TGTGCCTGGATGGGGGGGGCTTTAAGGGATTCACCCCTCCACTTT.

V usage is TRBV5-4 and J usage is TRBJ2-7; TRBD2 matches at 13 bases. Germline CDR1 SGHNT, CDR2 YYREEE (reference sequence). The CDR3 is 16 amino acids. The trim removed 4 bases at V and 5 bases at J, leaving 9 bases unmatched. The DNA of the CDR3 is TGTGCCAGCAGCCCCGACAGGGGACTAGCGGGGAACGAGCAGTACTTC. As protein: CASSPDRGLAGNEQYF.

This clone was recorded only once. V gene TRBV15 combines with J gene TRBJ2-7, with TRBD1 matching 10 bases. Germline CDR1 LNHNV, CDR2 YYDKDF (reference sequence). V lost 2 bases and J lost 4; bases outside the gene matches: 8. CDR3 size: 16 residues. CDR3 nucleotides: TGTGCCACCAGCAGAAATGACAGGGGGCGTTTGTACGAGCAGTACTTC. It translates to CATSRNDRGRLYEQYF.

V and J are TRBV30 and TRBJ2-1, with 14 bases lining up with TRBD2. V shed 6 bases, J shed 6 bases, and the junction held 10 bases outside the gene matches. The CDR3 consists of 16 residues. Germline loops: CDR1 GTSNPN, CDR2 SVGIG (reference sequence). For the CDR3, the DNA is TGTGCCTGTAAGATTGGGACTAGCGGGAGTGGCAATGAGCAGTTCTTC. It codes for CACKIGTSGSGNEQFF.

DNA of the CDR3: TGTGCCAGCAGCTTGAGCAGGGGGCAATTCGGCTCCTATAATTCACCCCTCCACTTT. As protein: CASSLSRGQFGSYNSPLHF. The chain recombines TRBV5-6 with TRBJ1-6; 8 positions agree with TRBD1. The V segment lost 1 base and the J segment 0 bases; nucleotides outside the gene matches: 9. The CDR3 runs to 19 residues. The germline gives CDR1 SGHDT, CDR2 YYEEEE.

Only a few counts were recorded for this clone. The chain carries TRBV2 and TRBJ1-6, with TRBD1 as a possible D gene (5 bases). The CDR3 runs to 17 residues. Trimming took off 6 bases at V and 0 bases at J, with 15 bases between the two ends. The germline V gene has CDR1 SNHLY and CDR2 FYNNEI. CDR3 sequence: CASSKDSYSSYNSPLHF. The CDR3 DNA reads TGTGCCAGCAGCAAAGACAGTTATAGCTCCTATAATTCACCCCTCCACTTT.

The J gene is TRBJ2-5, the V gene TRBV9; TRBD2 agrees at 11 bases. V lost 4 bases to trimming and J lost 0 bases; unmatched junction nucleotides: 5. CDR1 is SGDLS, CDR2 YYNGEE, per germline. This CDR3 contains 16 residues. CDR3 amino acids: CASSSRTSGHQETQYF. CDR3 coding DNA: TGTGCCAGCAGCTCCCGGACTAGCGGGCACCAAGAGACCCAGTACTTC.

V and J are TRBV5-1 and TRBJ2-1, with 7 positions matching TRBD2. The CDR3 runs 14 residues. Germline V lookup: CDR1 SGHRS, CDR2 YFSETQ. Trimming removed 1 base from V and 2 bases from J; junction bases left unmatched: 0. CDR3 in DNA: TGCGCCAGCAGCTTGACTAGCGCCTACAATGAGCAGTTCTTC. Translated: CASSLTSAYNEQFF.

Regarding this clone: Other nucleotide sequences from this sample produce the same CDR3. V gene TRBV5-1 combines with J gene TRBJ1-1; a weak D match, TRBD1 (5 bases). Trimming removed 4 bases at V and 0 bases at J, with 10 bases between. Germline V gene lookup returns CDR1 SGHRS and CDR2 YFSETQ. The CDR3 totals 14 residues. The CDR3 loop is CASSLDSLNTEAFF. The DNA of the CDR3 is TGCGCCAGCAGCCTTGACAGTCTGAACACTGAAGCTTTCTTT.